This T cell receptor beta chain was sequenced for a study of blood T cells in healthy people across ages. Study information: About one barcoded beta molecule was captured per two T cells (by template switching). Notes on the study in general: Long-lived donors carried more naive CD4+ cells and greater diversity than aged donors.

The authors ran a second PCR of about 7 to 11 cycles using a sample-barcoded 5' primer and a J-beta primer mix. Every cDNA molecule carried a tag from a template-switch adaptor bearing 12 random nucleotides. TCRdb processed the 5' RACE reads anew with MiXCR; each CDR3 protein has one entry. This table has hundreds of thousands of distinct CDR3 sequences, more than 50% appearing once. In regard to this clonotype: Its specificity is not known.

This sequence originates from a man aged 35 to 55 in good health. Sequencing used blood.

CDR3 amino acids: CASSGQNTGELFF. CDR3 nucleotide sequence: TGTGCCAGCAGCGGACAGAACACCGGGGAGCTGTTTTTT. The chain uses TRBV9 and TRBJ2-2; D gene unclear. Trimming took off 3 bases at V and 1 base at J, with 4 bases between the two ends. Germline values: CDR1 SGDLS, CDR2 YYNGEE. The CDR3 spans 13 residues.